Listed below are T cell receptor beta chains from one sample, sequenced in a study of cytomegalovirus exposure and HLA in healthy donors. Sequencing used immunoSEQ multiplex PCR; TCRdb keeps in-frame clones, though not all of them. This sample has approximately 130,000 clones; roughly 69% occur once, and the top ten carry less than 3.5%. Sequencing was carried out using PBMCs. These receptor sequences come from a human donor in good health. Each CDR3 is given with its conserved first and last residue. D genes are given only for firm matches. Clone size is shown for a subset of rows, as once, few, many or a class of expanded clone.

clone_size: -
v_call: TRBV5-4
j_call: TRBJ2-3
d_call: -
cdr3_aa: CASSGGRAGSTDTQYF
cdr3_nt: TGTGCCAGCAGCGGGGGCCGAGCGGGGAGCACAGATACGCAGTATTTT

clone_size: -
v_call: TRBV18
j_call: TRBJ2-7
d_call: -
cdr3_aa: CASSPETGPYEQYF
cdr3_nt: TGTGCCAGCTCACCGGAGACAGGTCCCTACGAGCAGTACTTC

clone_size: -
v_call: TRBV2
j_call: TRBJ2-3
d_call: TRBD2
cdr3_aa: CASSDTSGGSRDTQYF
cdr3_nt: TGTGCCAGCAGTGATACTAGCGGGGGCTCCCGAGATACGCAGTATTTT

clone_size: -
v_call: TRBV30
j_call: TRBJ2-3
d_call: -
cdr3_aa: CAWTRRRGGPDTQYF
cdr3_nt: TGTGCCTGGACCCGAAGGCGGGGAGGTCCAGATACGCAGTATTTT

clone_size: once
v_call: TRBV6-5
j_call: TRBJ2-1
d_call: -
cdr3_aa: CASSYEGRGANEQFF
cdr3_nt: TGTGCCAGCAGTTACGAGGGCCGGGGGGCCAATGAGCAGTTCTTC

clone_size: -
v_call: TRBV19
j_call: TRBJ2-3
d_call: TRBD1
cdr3_aa: CASRTGLTDTQYF
cdr3_nt: TGTGCCAGTAGGACAGGGCTCACAGATACGCAGTATTTT

clone_size: -
v_call: TRBV25-1
j_call: TRBJ2-3
d_call: -
cdr3_aa: CASSDRDITDTQYF
cdr3_nt: TGTGCCAGCAGTGACCGGGACATCACAGATACGCAGTATTTT

clone_size: -
v_call: TRBV5-1
j_call: TRBJ2-1
d_call: TRBD2
cdr3_aa: CASSFILAEYNEQFF
cdr3_nt: TGCGCCAGCAGCTTTATACTAGCGGAATACAATGAGCAGTTCTTC

clone_size: -
v_call: TRBV7-8
j_call: TRBJ2-7
d_call: -
cdr3_aa: CASSLVSFRPYEQYF
cdr3_nt: TGTGCCAGCAGCTTAGTATCGTTCAGGCCCTACGAGCAGTACTTC

clone_size: -
v_call: TRBV7-7
j_call: TRBJ2-7
d_call: -
cdr3_aa: CASSAGGTDYEQYF
cdr3_nt: TGTGCTAGCAGCGCAGGAGGGACAGACTACGAGCAGTACTTC